Below are 23 T cell receptor beta chains sequenced from a single sample in a study of identical twins. MiXCR, run by TCRdb on the 5' RACE reads, gives a single entry per CDR3 protein. The sample includes some 500,000 distinct CDR3 sequences, 22% of them seen just once. This sample also appeared in a second study, on T cells expressing NK-cell markers.

Specimen: CD4+ T cells sorted from blood. The receptors here all came from a woman younger than 30 in good health.

In its sample, this clonotype was seen many times. The rearrangement links TRBV12-3 or TRBV12-4 to TRBJ2-1, with TRBD2 matching over 10 bases. V dropped 7 bases and J dropped 7; count of bases not matched to a gene: 10. CDR3 size: 15 residues. DNA of the CDR3: TGTGCCAGCATTTTCAGCGGGAGGGCGAGGAATGAGCAGTTCTTC. Protein product: CASIFSGRARNEQFF.

This sequence joins TRBV20-1 and TRBJ1-4; no clear D gene. Trimming stripped 3 bases from V and 0 bases from J, with 11 bases between. The CDR3 sequence is 15 residues long. The germline V gene has CDR1 DFQATT and CDR2 SNEGSKA (reference sequence). DNA of the CDR3: TGCAGTGCTAGGATAGAGGAATCAACTAATGAAAAACTGTTTTTT. It is translated as CSARIEESTNEKLFF.

In this sample, this clonotype turned up many times. The CDR3 sequence: CSAGGRTQETQYF. CDR3 sequence (DNA): TGCAGCGCTGGCGGGAGGACCCAAGAGACCCAGTACTTC. The chain has TRBV29-1 and TRBJ2-5; 8 nucleotides line up with TRBD2. CDR1 SQVTM and CDR2 ANQGSEA come from the germline V gene. The V and J ends lost 7 bases and 1 base, in that order; junction bases with no gene match: 5. The CDR3 totals 13 residues.

The chain joins TRBV20-1 to TRBJ2-7, with 11 bases identical to TRBD2. The germline V gene encodes CDR1 DFQATT and CDR2 SNEGSKA (reference sequence). With 5 bases clipped from V and 2 bases from J, the junction kept 5 bases outside the gene matches. The CDR3 is made up of 14 amino acids. The CDR3 sequence is CSAGLAGGTYEQYF. CDR3 DNA sequence: TGCAGTGCTGGGTTAGCGGGGGGGACCTACGAGCAGTACTTC.

This clonotype was found many times. The rearrangement links TRBV20-1 to TRBJ2-1; 10 bases are a match to TRBD2. J gave up 6 bases and V 5 bases, and 7 bases lay outside the gene matches. The germline V gene encodes CDR1 DFQATT and CDR2 SNEGSKA (reference sequence). The CDR3 length is 14 residues. DNA of the CDR3: TGCAGTGCTCCCTTTCAGCGGGGGGGCAATGAGCAGTTCTTC. It yields the protein CSAPFQRGGNEQFF.

The chain joins TRBV20-1 to TRBJ1-6, with D perhaps matching TRBD1 (5 bases). The CDR3 spans 16 residues. V lost 6 bases and J 7 bases, leaving 22 bases between the germline ends. Germline CDR1 is DFQATT and CDR2 is SNEGSKA (reference sequence). The CDR3 sequence: CSAITVTTGTNSPLHF. The CDR3 DNA is TGCAGTGCAATTACAGTCACCACTGGGACGAATTCACCCCTCCACTTT.

The gene calls are TRBV10-3 and TRBJ2-1; no definite D call. Per the germline V gene, CDR1 is ENHRY and CDR2 is SYGVKD. The CDR3 is made up of 13 amino acids. V dropped 7 bases and J dropped 0 bases, with 7 bases sitting between them. CDR3 loop: CAITSISYNEQFF. CDR3 coding DNA: TGTGCCATCACCTCAATCTCCTACAATGAGCAGTTCTTC.

This clonotype was counted only a few times. The chain employs TRBV7-8 and TRBJ2-2; 7 bases agree with TRBD1. Unmatched junction bases numbered 6, after V lost 6 bases and J lost 2 bases. This CDR3 comprises 15 residues. Germline V gene lookup returns CDR1 SGHVS and CDR2 FQNEAQ. CDR3 in amino acids: CASRPGTVNTGELFF. The CDR3, as DNA: TGTGCCAGCAGGCCCGGGACAGTCAACACCGGGGAGCTGTTTTTT.

The table lists this clonotype with a few counts. The chain uses TRBV27 and TRBJ2-4; D might be TRBD2 (7 bases). In germline, CDR1 is MNHEY, CDR2 SMNVEV (reference sequence). The CDR3 is made up of 14 amino acids. V lost 8 bases, J lost 0 bases, and 11 bases lay in between. DNA for the CDR3: TGTGCCAGCTGGGGGGGGCTAGCCAAAAACATTCAGTACTTC. This codes for CASWGGLAKNIQYF.

The chain links TRBV29-1 to TRBJ2-7; 8 nucleotides align to TRBD1. Germline V gene sequence: CDR1 SQVTM, CDR2 ANQGSEA. V was clipped by 6 bases and J by 4 bases; unmatched bases: 11. The CDR3 loop spans 14 amino acids. CDR3 DNA: TGCAGCGTGGGGACCGGGACAGGCTTGTACGAGCAGTACTTC. Its translation is CSVGTGTGLYEQYF.

This clonotype turned up a few times. This rearrangement joins TRBV6-1 to TRBJ1-6; unclear D gene. Trimming removed 6 bases from V and 0 bases from J, with 9 bases in between. The CDR3 has 15 amino acids. Per the germline V gene, CDR1 is MNHNS and CDR2 is SASEGT. The CDR3 here is CASRVLFSYNSPLHF. For the CDR3, the DNA is TGTGCCAGCAGGGTCCTGTTCTCCTATAATTCACCCCTCCACTTT.

This clonotype appeared many times. The V call is TRBV7-9, the J call TRBJ2-1; D gene unclear. V was cut by 3 bases and J by 2 bases, with 2 bases left in between. Germline V gene lookup returns CDR1 SEHNR and CDR2 FQNEAQ (reference sequence). The CDR3 spans 12 residues. Here the CDR3 reads CASSLPYNEQFF. The CDR3 DNA sequence: TGTGCCAGCAGCTTGCCCTACAATGAGCAGTTCTTC.

This clonotype showed up just a few times. This sequence joins TRBV20-1 and TRBJ2-7; the match to TRBD2 covers 7 bases. Trimming took 1 base from V and 3 from J; bases not matched to a gene: 3. Germline CDR1 is DFQATT and CDR2 is SNEGSKA (reference sequence). CDR3 length: 13 residues. CDR3 nucleotides: TGCAGTGCTAGAGGGGAGGGTGGCTACGAGCAGTACTTC. Amino acid sequence: CSARGEGGYEQYF.

V is TRBV6-1 and J is TRBJ2-1; D possibly corresponds to TRBD2 (6 bases). Germline CDR1 MNHNS, CDR2 SASEGT. V lost 7 bases, J lost 3 bases, and 19 bases lay in between. CDR3 length equals 16 residues. The CDR3 DNA follows: TGTGCCAGCATCCTACGTAGTGGGACTCACTACAATGAGCAGTTCTTC. Its translation is CASILRSGTHYNEQFF.

This clonotype was counted between two and nine times. This sequence joins TRBV10-3 and TRBJ2-3, with 9 positions matching TRBD1. The germline CDR1 and CDR2 sequences are ENHRY and SYGVKD. The CDR3 runs to 20 residues. The trim removed 4 bases at V and 7 bases at J, leaving 24 bases unmatched. CDR3 region: CAISGVGTGFLPSHGNTQYF. CDR3 bases: TGTGCCATCAGTGGGGTCGGGACAGGGTTCCTCCCTTCTCACGGGAATACGCAGTATTTT.

CDR3 sequence: CASSSRTGADGELFF. CDR3 bases: TGTGCCAGCAGCTCAAGGACAGGGGCGGACGGGGAGCTGTTTTTT. The rearrangement joins TRBV7-7 to TRBJ2-2, with TRBD1 matching over 9 bases. From germline, CDR1 is SSHAT and CDR2 FNYEAQ (reference sequence). The V and J ends lost 4 bases and 7 bases, in that order; junction bases with no gene match: 7. The CDR3 is 15 residues long.

This clonotype occurred a few times. The V and J genes are TRBV7-9 and TRBJ2-6; the D is unclear. The CDR3 consists of 15 residues. V was pared by 0 bases and J by 2 bases, with 5 bases between. In germline, CDR1 is SEHNR, CDR2 FQNEAQ (reference sequence). The CDR3 region has the DNA TGTGCCAGCAGCTTAGCGCTACCTGGGGCCAACGTCCTGACTTTC. The encoded protein is CASSLALPGANVLTF.

The V and J genes are TRBV4-1 and TRBJ1-2; 10 bases are shared with TRBD1. The germline V gene encodes CDR1 MGHRA and CDR2 YSYEKL. The CDR3 spans 13 residues. The ends lost 6 bases at V and 8 bases at J; junction bases unmatched: 6. The CDR3 sequence: CASRLTGGAGYTF. As DNA, the CDR3 is TGCGCCAGCAGGCTGACAGGGGGCGCCGGCTACACCTTC.

The chain recombines TRBV27 with TRBJ2-1; 15 bases map to TRBD2. The CDR3 has 17 amino acids. The V gene end was trimmed by 8 bases and the J gene end by 2 bases; junction bases not matched to a gene: 7. The germline V gene encodes CDR1 MNHEY and CDR2 SMNVEV (reference sequence). DNA for the CDR3: TGTGCCAGCGCGGGACTAGCGGGAGGATTAGCCTACAATGAGCAGTTCTTC. Translated: CASAGLAGGLAYNEQFF.

This chain connects TRBV20-1 to TRBJ1-1; a weak D match, TRBD1 (6 bases). The CDR3 is made up of 16 amino acids. Germline CDR1 is DFQATT and CDR2 is SNEGSKA (reference sequence). V was shortened by 0 bases and J by 5 bases, with 19 bases between the two germline ends. The CDR3 bases are TGCAGTGCTAGAGATCAAGGCAGGGGTCAAACTACTGAAGCTTTCTTT. Encoded protein: CSARDQGRGQTTEAFF.

CDR3 protein: CASSQPDSSYNEQFF. CDR3 DNA sequence: TGTGCCAGCAGCCAACCGGACAGCTCCTACAATGAGCAGTTCTTC. The rearrangement joins TRBV3-1 to TRBJ2-1; TRBD1 is a possible D gene (6 bases). This CDR3 is 15 amino acids long. Looked up from germline, CDR1 is LGHDT and CDR2 is YNNKEL (reference sequence). Trimming cost V 2 bases and J 0 bases, with 8 bases left between them.

This clonotype has just a few counts. The chain joins TRBV4-2 to TRBJ2-2; 7 bases line up with TRBD2. The trim removed 0 bases at V and 4 bases at J, leaving 8 bases unmatched. The CDR3 spans 17 residues. The germline gives CDR1 LGHNA, CDR2 YNFKEQ. In nucleotides, the CDR3 is TGTGCCAGCAGCCAAGATGGCGGCGGGGGAGTCACCGGGGAGCTGTTTTTT. Translated, it gives CASSQDGGGGVTGELFF.

This clonotype was seen only a few times. This sequence joins TRBV12-3 or TRBV12-4 and TRBJ1-2; D remains unclear. This CDR3 comprises 12 residues. V gave up 8 bases and J gave up 2 bases, with 9 bases separating them. This chain's CDR3 is CASSPGNYGYTF. The CDR3 DNA follows: TGTGCCAGCTCCCCAGGAAACTATGGCTACACCTTC.